The table lists the clone carrying this T cell receptor beta chain with a few counts. Its antigen is not identified. This CDR3 region has 14 residues. The germline V gene has CDR1 SGHVS and CDR2 FQNEAQ. V gave up 5 bases and J gave up 1 base, with 11 bases separating them. Libraries for TCRalpha and TCRbeta carried sample barcodes and unique molecular identifiers via 5'RACE. TCRdb reprocessed the 5' RACE reads with MiXCR, giving one entry per CDR3 protein. The table records roughly 150,000 distinct CDR3 sequences, about an eighth of them present only once. These data originate in a study of T-cell memory formation after mild COVID-19. For the study at large: TCR clustering was largely donor specific.

Findings and caveats of the study: Contracting CD4+ clones were located mainly in CM and EM, and CD8+ clones in EMRA.

The sequence was obtained from a man between 18 and 29 years old who had mild COVID-19 (a few samples of this study predate the infection). Cell type and time point are not known. V and J are TRBV7-8 and TRBJ2-5; no clear D. The sequenced sample was PBMCs or a T cell subset sorted from them (not recorded which). The CDR3 DNA reads as TGTGCCAGCAGCCCGCCCCCAGTCCAAGAGACCCAGTACTTC. Its translation: CASSPPPVQETQYF. The full variable domain, completed using reference TRBV7-8 and TRBJ2-5, is GAGVSQSPRYKVAKRGQDVALRCDPISGHVSLFWYQQALGQGPEFLTYFQNEAQLDKSGLPSDRFFAERPEGSVSTLKIQRTQQEDSAVYLCASSPPPVQETQYFGPGTRLLVL.